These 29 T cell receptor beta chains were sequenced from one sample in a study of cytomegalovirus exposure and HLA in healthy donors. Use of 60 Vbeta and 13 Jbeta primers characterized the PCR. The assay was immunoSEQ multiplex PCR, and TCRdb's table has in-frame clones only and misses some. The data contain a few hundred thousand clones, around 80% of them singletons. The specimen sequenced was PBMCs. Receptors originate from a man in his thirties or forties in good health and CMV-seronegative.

The CDR3 region is CASSTKETQYF. The CDR3 bases are TGTGCCAGCAGTACTAAAGAGACCCAGTACTTC. The V call is TRBV6-1, the J call TRBJ2-5, with unresolved D. Germline CDR1 MNHNS, CDR2 SASEGT. The CDR3 sequence is 11 residues long. V was clipped by 5 bases and J by 3 bases, with 4 bases between them.

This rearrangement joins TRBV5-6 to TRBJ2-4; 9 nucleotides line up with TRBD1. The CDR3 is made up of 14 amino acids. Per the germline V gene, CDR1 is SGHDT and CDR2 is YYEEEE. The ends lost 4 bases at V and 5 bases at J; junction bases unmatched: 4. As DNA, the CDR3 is TGTGCCAGCAGCCTGGACAGGGGCCAAAACATTCAGTACTTC. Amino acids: CASSLDRGQNIQYF.

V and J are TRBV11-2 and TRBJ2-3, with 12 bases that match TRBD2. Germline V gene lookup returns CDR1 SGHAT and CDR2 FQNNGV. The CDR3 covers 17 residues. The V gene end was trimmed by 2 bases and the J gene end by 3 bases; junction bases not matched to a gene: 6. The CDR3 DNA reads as TGTGCCAGCAGCTTAAGGCTAGCGGGGGGGTATACAGATACGCAGTATTTT. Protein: CASSLRLAGGYTDTQYF.

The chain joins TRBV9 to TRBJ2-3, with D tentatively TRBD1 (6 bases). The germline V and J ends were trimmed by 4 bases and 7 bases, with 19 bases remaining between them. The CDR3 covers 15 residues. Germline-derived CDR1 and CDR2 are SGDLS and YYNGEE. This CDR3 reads CASSPQGIGANTQYF. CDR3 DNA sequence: TGTGCCAGCAGCCCGCAGGGGATTGGTGCTAATACGCAGTATTTT.

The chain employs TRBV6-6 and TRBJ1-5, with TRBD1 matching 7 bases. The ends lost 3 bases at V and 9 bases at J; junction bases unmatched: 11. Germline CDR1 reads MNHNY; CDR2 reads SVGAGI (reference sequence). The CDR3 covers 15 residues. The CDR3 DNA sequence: TGTGCCAGCAGTTATCAGGGGGAAATAATTTGGCCCCAGCATTTT. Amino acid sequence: CASSYQGEIIWPQHF.

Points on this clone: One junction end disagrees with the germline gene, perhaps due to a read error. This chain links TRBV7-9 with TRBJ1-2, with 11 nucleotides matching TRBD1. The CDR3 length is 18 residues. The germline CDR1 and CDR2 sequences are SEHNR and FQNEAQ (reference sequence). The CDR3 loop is CSSSLAGQGALSNYGYTF. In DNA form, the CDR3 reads TGTTCCAGCAGCTTAGCCGGACAGGGGGCGCTTTCTAACTATGGCTACACCTTC.

This CDR3 is CASSKPGQGAHGYTF. CDR3 in DNA: TGTGCCAGCAGTAAACCGGGACAGGGGGCGCATGGCTACACCTTC. This chain uses TRBV6-6 with TRBJ1-2, with 12 bases fitting TRBD1. Germline V gene sequence: CDR1 MNHNY, CDR2 SVGAGI (reference sequence). Trimming took 5 bases from V and 6 from J; bases not matched to a gene: 7. The CDR3 has 15 residues.

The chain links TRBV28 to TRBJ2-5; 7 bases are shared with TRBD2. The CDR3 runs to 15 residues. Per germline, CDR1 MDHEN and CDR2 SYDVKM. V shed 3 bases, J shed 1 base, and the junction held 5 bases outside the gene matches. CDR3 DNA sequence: TGTGCCAGCAGTTTTTCGTCGGGGGGCCAAGAGACCCAGTACTTC. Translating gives CASSFSSGGQETQYF.

This CDR3 reads CASSYDRDTQYF. The CDR3 DNA sequence: TGTGCCAGCAGTTACGACAGGGATACGCAGTATTTT. V gene TRBV2 combines with J gene TRBJ2-3; tentative D call: TRBD1 (6 bases). CDR1 is SNHLY and CDR2 is FYNNEI in the germline V gene. The length of the CDR3 is 12 residues. The V end lost 5 bases, the J end lost 6 bases, and 9 bases lay between the germline ends.

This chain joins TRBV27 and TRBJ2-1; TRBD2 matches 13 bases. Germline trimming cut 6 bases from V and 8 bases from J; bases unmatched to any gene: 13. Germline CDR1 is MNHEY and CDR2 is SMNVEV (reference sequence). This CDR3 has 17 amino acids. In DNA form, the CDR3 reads TGTGCCAGCAGGGTAGCAGGGGGACTAGCGGGGAAGTATGAGCAGTTCTTC. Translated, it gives CASRVAGGLAGKYEQFF.

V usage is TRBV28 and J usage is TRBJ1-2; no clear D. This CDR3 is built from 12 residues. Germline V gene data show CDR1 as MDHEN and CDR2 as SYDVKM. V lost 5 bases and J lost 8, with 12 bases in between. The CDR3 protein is CASSDPGFGYTF. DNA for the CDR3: TGTGCCAGCAGTGACCCAGGTTTCGGCTACACCTTC.

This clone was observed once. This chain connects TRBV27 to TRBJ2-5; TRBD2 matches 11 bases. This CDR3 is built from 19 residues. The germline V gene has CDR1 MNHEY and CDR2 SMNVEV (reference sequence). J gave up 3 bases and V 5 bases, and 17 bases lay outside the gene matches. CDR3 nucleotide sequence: TGTGCCAGCAGTCCCCTTGTGCTACGGCTAGCGGGGGGCGAAGAGACCCAGTACTTC. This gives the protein CASSPLVLRLAGGEETQYF.

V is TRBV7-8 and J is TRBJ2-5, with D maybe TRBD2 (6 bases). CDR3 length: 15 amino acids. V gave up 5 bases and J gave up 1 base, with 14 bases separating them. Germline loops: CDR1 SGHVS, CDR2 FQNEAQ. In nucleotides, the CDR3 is TGTGCCAGCAGCCGGATGATGGGGGGCCAAGAGACCCAGTACTTC. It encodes CASSRMMGGQETQYF.

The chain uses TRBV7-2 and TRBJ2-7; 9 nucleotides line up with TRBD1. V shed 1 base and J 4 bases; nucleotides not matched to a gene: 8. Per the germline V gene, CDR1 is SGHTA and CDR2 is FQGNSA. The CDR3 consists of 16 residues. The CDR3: CASSLETGQGSYEQYF. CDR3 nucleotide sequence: TGTGCCAGCAGCTTAGAGACCGGACAGGGGTCTTACGAGCAGTACTTC.

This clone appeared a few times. The CDR3 bases are TGTGCCAGCAGCTTAGAGACAGGGCTAAGTAATTCACCCCTCCACTTT. Residues: CASSLETGLSNSPLHF. The chain recombines TRBV11-2 with TRBJ1-6, with 7 bases lining up with TRBD1. This CDR3 is built from 16 residues. CDR1 and CDR2 (germline): SGHAT, FQNNGV. V lost 0 bases, J lost 6 bases, and 5 bases stayed unmatched.

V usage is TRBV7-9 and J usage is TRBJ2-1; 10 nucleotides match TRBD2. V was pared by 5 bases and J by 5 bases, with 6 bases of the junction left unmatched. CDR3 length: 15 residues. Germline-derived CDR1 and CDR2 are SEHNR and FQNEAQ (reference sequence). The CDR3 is CASSLRSGGNNEQFF. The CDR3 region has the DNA TGTGCCAGCAGCCTCCGTAGCGGGGGGAACAATGAGCAGTTCTTC.

CDR3 protein: CASSDWTGGKETQYF. The CDR3 DNA reads as TGTGCCAGCAGTGATTGGACAGGGGGCAAAGAGACCCAGTACTTC. V gene TRBV2 combines with J gene TRBJ2-5; the match to TRBD1 covers 11 bases. The CDR3 spans 15 residues. Germline trimming cut 3 bases from V and 3 bases from J; bases unmatched to any gene: 3. CDR1 is SNHLY and CDR2 is FYNNEI in the germline V gene.

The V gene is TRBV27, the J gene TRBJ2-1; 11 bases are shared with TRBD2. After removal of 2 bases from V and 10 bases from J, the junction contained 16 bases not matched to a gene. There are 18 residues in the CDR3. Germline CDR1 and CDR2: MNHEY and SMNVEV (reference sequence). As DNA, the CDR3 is TGTGCCAGCAGTTTACTTCCCACCCGGGCTAGCGGGGGGAAAGAGCAGTTCTTC. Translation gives CASSLLPTRASGGKEQFF.

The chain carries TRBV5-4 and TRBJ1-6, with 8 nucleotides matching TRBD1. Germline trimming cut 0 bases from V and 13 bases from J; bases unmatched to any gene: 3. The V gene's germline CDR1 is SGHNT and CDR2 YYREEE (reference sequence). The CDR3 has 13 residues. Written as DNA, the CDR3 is TGTGCCAGCAGCTTGGGGGACAGGTCGCCCCTCCACTTT. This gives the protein CASSLGDRSPLHF.

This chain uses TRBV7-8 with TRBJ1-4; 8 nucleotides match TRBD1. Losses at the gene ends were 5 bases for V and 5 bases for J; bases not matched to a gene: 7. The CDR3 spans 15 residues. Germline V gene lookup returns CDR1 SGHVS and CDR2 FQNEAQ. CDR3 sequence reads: CASSLTGGYNEKLFF. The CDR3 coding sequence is TGTGCCAGCAGCCTTACAGGGGGTTACAATGAAAAACTGTTTTTT. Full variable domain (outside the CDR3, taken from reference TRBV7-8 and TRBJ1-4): GAGVSQSPRYKVAKRGQDVALRCDPISGHVSLFWYQQALGQGPEFLTYFQNEAQLDKSGLPSDRFFAERPEGSVSTLKIQRTQQEDSAVYLCASSLTGGYNEKLFFGSGTQLSVL.

CDR3 sequence: CASSLVPGQLNYGYTF. DNA of the CDR3: TGCGCCAGCAGCCTGGTCCCGGGACAACTTAACTATGGCTACACCTTC. J is TRBJ1-2 and V is TRBV4-1, with D tentatively TRBD1 (6 bases). Germline CDR1 reads MGHRA; CDR2 reads YSYEKL. V was cut by 4 bases and J by 1 base, with 16 bases left in between. The length of the CDR3 is 16 residues.

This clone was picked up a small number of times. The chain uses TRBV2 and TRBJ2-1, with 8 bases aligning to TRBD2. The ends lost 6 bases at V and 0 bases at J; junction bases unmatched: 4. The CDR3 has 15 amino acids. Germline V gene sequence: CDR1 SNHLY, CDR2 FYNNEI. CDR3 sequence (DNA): TGTGCCAGCAGACATAGCGGGGCCTCCTACAATGAGCAGTTCTTC. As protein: CASRHSGASYNEQFF.

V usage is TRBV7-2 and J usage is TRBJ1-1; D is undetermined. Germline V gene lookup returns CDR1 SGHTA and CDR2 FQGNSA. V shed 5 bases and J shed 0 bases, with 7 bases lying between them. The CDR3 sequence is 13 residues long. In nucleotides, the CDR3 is TGTGCCAGCAGCCCCCCAGTGAACACTGAAGCTTTCTTT. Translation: CASSPPVNTEAFF.

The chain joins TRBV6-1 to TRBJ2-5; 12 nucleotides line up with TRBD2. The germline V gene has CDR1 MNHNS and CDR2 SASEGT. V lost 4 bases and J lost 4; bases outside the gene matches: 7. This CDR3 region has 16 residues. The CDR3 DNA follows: TGTGCCAGCAGTGTGCCTAGCGGGGGGGCCGTAGAGACCCAGTACTTC. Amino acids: CASSVPSGGAVETQYF.

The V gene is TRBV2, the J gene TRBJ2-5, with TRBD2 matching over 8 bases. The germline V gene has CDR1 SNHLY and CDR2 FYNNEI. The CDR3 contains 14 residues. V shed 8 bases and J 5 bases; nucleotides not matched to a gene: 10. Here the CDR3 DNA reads TGTGCCAGCCAACAGGGACTAGATCGGGAGACCCAGTACTTC. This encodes CASQQGLDRETQYF.

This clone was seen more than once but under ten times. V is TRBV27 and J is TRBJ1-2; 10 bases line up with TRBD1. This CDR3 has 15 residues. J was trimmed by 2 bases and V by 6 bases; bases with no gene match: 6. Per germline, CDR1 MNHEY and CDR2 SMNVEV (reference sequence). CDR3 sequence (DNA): TGTGCCAGCAGCCCCGGGACAGGGGTAAACTATGGCTACACCTTC. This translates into CASSPGTGVNYGYTF.

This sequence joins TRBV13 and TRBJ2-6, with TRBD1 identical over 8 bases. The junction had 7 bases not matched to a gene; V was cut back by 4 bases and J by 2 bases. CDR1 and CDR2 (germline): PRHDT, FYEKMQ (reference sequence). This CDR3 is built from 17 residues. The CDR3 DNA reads TGTGCCAGCAGCTCACCGTCAGGGGGCGCTGGGGCCAACGTCCTGACTTTC. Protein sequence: CASSSPSGGAGANVLTF.

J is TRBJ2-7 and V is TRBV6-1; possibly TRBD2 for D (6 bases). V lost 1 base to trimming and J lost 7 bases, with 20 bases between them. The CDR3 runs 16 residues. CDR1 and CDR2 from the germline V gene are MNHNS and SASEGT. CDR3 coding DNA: TGTGCCAGCAGTGAAGGGTCCGGGGGAGCATGGTGGGAGCAGTACTTC. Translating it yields CASSEGSGGAWWEQYF.

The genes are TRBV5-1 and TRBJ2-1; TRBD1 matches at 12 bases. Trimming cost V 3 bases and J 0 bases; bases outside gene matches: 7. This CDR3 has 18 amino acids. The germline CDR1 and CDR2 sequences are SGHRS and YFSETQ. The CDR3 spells CASSSFRGQGASYNEQFF. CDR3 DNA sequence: TGCGCCAGCAGCTCGTTCCGGGGACAGGGGGCCTCCTACAATGAGCAGTTCTTC.